This T cell receptor beta chain was retrieved from a study of shared clonotypes between healthy human individuals. The assay used deep level. This table comes from immunoSEQ multiplex PCR, and its TCRdb copy is limited to in-frame clones, with some not included. The sample holds some 500,000 clones, around 77% seen once. Roughly 99 million PBMCs were counted before genomic DNA extraction. With V trimmed by 7 bases and J by 10 bases, 7 bases remained unmatched. CDR1 and CDR2 (germline): MNHNY, SVGAGI (reference sequence). This CDR3 spans 12 amino acids. Sequenced input: PBMCs. This receptor was taken from a woman in her thirties or forties in good health. Some clones in this sample may be carry-over from other donors' samples. The chain couples TRBV6-6 to TRBJ2-1, with 7 bases identical to TRBD1. The CDR3 bases are TGTGCCAGCAAAACAGGGGACGTCGAGCAGTTCTTC. This sequence encodes CASKTGDVEQFF.